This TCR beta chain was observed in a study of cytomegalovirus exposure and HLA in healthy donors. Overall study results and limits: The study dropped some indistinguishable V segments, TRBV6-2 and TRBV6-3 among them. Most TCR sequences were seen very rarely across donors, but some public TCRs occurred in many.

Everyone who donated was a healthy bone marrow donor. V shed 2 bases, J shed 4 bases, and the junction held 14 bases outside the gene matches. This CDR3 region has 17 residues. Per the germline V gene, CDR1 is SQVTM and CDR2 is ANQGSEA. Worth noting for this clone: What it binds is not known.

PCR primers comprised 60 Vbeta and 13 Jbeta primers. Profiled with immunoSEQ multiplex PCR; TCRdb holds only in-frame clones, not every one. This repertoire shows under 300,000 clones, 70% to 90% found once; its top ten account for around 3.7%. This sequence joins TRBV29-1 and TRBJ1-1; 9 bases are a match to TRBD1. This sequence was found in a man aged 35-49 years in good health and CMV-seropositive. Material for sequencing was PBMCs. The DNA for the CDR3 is TGCAGCGTTGAAAGTGTTCGGGACAGGGACTTGGGCACTGAAGCTTTCTTT. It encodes CSVESVRDRDLGTEAFF.